This T cell receptor (beta chain) came from a study of vaccination and CD4 T cells after COVID-19. This clonotype came up a few times. The antigen is unknown. The CDR3 extends over 15 amino acids. The germline V gene has CDR1 MNHNS and CDR2 SASEGT. V dropped 6 bases and J dropped 3 bases, with 15 bases sitting between them. Oncomine TCR Beta short-read sequencing was applied to DNA from cultured CD4+ T cells. Each CDR3 protein gets one entry after TCRdb re-called the PCR reads with MiXCR. The table shows under 6,500 distinct CDR3 sequences, with 25% to 30% occurring only once. Treatment here: approximately nine-day PBMC culture with coronavirus spike peptide pools or control peptides (ViraFEST assay). One should note that the unexposed donor's CD4+ T cells were collected before the COVID-19 pandemic (2011-2018).

J is TRBJ1-5 and V is TRBV6-1, with D maybe TRBD1 (6 bases). The sequenced sample was CD4+ T cells from blood, cultured in vitro. The TCR was taken from a human donor in good health. CDR3 in DNA: TGTGCCAGCAGCGGAGCCCGGGACAACAATCAGCCCCAGCATTTT. Amino acids: CASSGARDNNQPQHF.